The 30 T cell receptor beta chains reported below all come from one sample, sequenced in a study of blood T cell repertoires in COVID-19. The data were produced by immunoSEQ multiplex PCR, yet TCRdb's version contains in-frame clones alone and is incomplete. The table lists about 110,000 clones, just over 70% of them singletons. The material sequenced was peripheral blood. All receptors derive from a human donor with acute or convalescent COVID-19. The donor label of this sample is uncertain.

This chain connects TRBV3-1 (or the pseudogene TRBV3-2) to TRBJ1-3; TRBD1 aligns across 8 bases. CDR1 and CDR2 from the germline V gene are LGHDT and YNNKEL (reference sequence). CDR3 size: 16 residues. The V and J ends lost 3 bases and 2 bases, in that order; junction bases with no gene match: 6. DNA of the CDR3: TGTGCCAGCAGCCACTTCAGGGGGCTCACTGGAAACACCATATATTTT. This encodes CASSHFRGLTGNTIYF.

This chain connects TRBV5-1 to TRBJ1-6, with 9 bases aligning to TRBD1. V shed 2 bases and J 10 bases; nucleotides not matched to a gene: 16. The CDR3 is 18 residues long. From germline, CDR1 is SGHRS and CDR2 YFSETQ. The CDR3: CASSFAEQGAEVGSPLHF. DNA for the CDR3: TGCGCCAGCAGCTTCGCCGAACAGGGGGCAGAAGTTGGGTCACCCCTCCACTTT.

The chain links TRBV14 to TRBJ2-5, with D perhaps matching TRBD2 (5 bases). The CDR3 covers 14 residues. The V and J ends lost 4 bases and 7 bases respectively, with 16 bases between them. Germline CDR1 is SGHDN and CDR2 is FVKESK. CDR3 nucleotide sequence: TGTGCCAGCAGCCCGGGAAGAATTTGGGGGACCCAGTACTTC. This codes for CASSPGRIWGTQYF.

This chain uses TRBV30 with TRBJ2-3; 10 bases map to TRBD2. In germline, CDR1 is GTSNPN, CDR2 SVGIG (reference sequence). The V and J ends lost 2 bases and 2 bases, in that order; junction bases with no gene match: 4. CDR3 length equals 15 residues. Here the CDR3 reads CAWSWTSGPTDTQYF. CDR3 DNA sequence: TGTGCCTGGAGTTGGACTAGCGGACCCACAGATACGCAGTATTTT.

This clone was found once. The gene calls are TRBV12-5 and TRBJ1-3, with TRBD1 identical over 7 bases. V lost 5 bases and J lost 0; bases outside the gene matches: 4. The CDR3 loop spans 15 amino acids. Germline CDR1 and CDR2: LGHNT and FRNRAP. The CDR3 sequence is CASGLGQTSGNTIYF. The CDR3 DNA follows: TGTGCTAGTGGTCTGGGACAGACCTCTGGAAACACCATATATTTT.

CDR3 DNA sequence: TGTGCCAGCAGCCCCTTCGGACAGGCAACTAATGAAAAACTGTTTTTT. Encoded protein: CASSPFGQATNEKLFF. This sequence joins TRBV5-5 and TRBJ1-4, with 7 nucleotides matching TRBD1. This CDR3 has 16 amino acids. The V gene end was trimmed by 4 bases and the J gene end by 0 bases; junction bases not matched to a gene: 6. The germline CDR1 and CDR2 sequences are SGHKS and YYEKEE (reference sequence).

This clone has just a few counts. The chain combines TRBV10-3 with TRBJ2-5; D possibly corresponds to TRBD2 (6 bases). The V end lost 3 bases, the J end lost 5 bases, and 22 bases lay between the germline ends. Germline V gene lookup returns CDR1 ENHRY and CDR2 SYGVKD. This CDR3 is built from 17 residues. CDR3 nucleotides: TGTGCCATCAGTGACTCGAACCGGGCCCCGAGCGGGGAGACCCAGTACTTC. Translating it yields CAISDSNRAPSGETQYF.

The rearrangement links TRBV18 to TRBJ1-1; D is possibly TRBD1 (5 bases). Trimming cost V 4 bases and J 1 base, with 7 bases left between them. Germline CDR1 and CDR2: KGHSH and LQKENI. The CDR3 is 13 amino acids. In DNA form, the CDR3 reads TGTGCCAGCTCACGTGGACAGAACACTGAAGCTTTCTTT. Protein sequence: CASSRGQNTEAFF.

This clone was detected only once. This chain links TRBV30 with TRBJ2-3; TRBD2 matches 7 bases. The length of the CDR3 is 14 residues. V shed 0 bases, J shed 4 bases, and the junction held 4 bases outside the gene matches. Germline V gene data show CDR1 as GTSNPN and CDR2 as SVGIG (reference sequence). Here the CDR3 reads CAWSVKAGSDTQYF. In DNA, the CDR3 is TGTGCCTGGAGTGTAAAAGCGGGGTCAGATACGCAGTATTTT.

This clone was seen a single time. This chain joins TRBV7-9 and TRBJ1-6, with unresolved D. The CDR3 consists of 16 residues. The V gene's germline CDR1 is SEHNR and CDR2 FQNEAQ (reference sequence). V lost 5 bases and J 0 bases, leaving 11 bases between the germline ends. The CDR3 nucleotides read TGTGCCAGCAGCCCCAACTTCGGCTCCTATAATTCACCCCTCCACTTT. Translation gives CASSPNFGSYNSPLHF.

A single count supports this clone. The chain carries TRBV5-1 and TRBJ2-3; weak D call: TRBD2 (6 bases). The length of the CDR3 is 15 residues. Trimming stripped 3 bases from V and 3 bases from J, with 14 bases between. The germline CDR1 and CDR2 sequences are SGHRS and YFSETQ. The CDR3 loop is CASSSDPGRTDTQYF. The CDR3 bases are TGCGCCAGCAGCTCGGACCCGGGGAGGACAGATACGCAGTATTTT.

This clone was seen a single time. The chain has TRBV6-2 or TRBV6-3 and TRBJ2-7; TRBD1 matches 7 bases. This CDR3 is 14 amino acids long. With V trimmed by 5 bases and J by 5 bases, 9 bases remained unmatched. CDR1 and CDR2 from the germline V gene are MNHEY and SVGEGT. CDR3 in DNA: TGTGCCAGCAGTCCCACAGGGGTGAAAGACGAGCAGTACTTC. It encodes CASSPTGVKDEQYF.

V is TRBV19 and J is TRBJ2-5, with D perhaps TRBD1 (6 bases). The germline gives CDR1 LNHDA, CDR2 SQIVND (reference sequence). The CDR3 spans 15 residues. The germline V and J ends were trimmed by 6 bases and 5 bases, with 19 bases remaining between them. CDR3 nucleotide sequence: TGTGCCAGTAGCCCCGCATTCAGGGGTTTGGAGACCCAGTACTTC. It codes for CASSPAFRGLETQYF. The full variable domain, in which reference TRBV19 and TRBJ2-5 provide the parts outside the CDR3, is DGGITQSPKYLFRKEGQNVTLSCEQNLNHDAMYWYRQDPGQGLRLIYYSQIVNDFQKGDIAEGYSVSREKKESFPLTVTSAQKNPTAFYLCASSPAFRGLETQYFGPGTRLLVL.

The chain couples TRBV5-1 to TRBJ1-2; no clear D gene. Deletions cut 4 bases from V and 3 bases from J, with 7 bases between. The CDR3 totals 12 residues. Germline V CDR1 and CDR2: SGHRS, YFSETQ. This CDR3 is CASSPGYYGYTF. For the CDR3, the DNA is TGCGCCAGCAGCCCCGGGTACTATGGCTACACCTTC.

There are a few counts of this clone. V and J are TRBV28 and TRBJ2-3; possible D gene TRBD2, 7 bases. V lost 3 bases and J 2 bases, leaving 9 bases between the germline ends. Germline V gives CDR1 MDHEN, CDR2 SYDVKM. The CDR3 is 14 amino acids. This chain's CDR3 is CASSLGGATDTQYF. The CDR3 DNA reads TGTGCCAGCAGTTTGGGGGGGGCCACAGATACGCAGTATTTT.

The rearrangement uses TRBV5-1 and TRBJ2-5; the match to TRBD2 covers 13 bases. V lost 4 bases, J lost 1 base, and 4 bases stayed unmatched. Germline CDR1 SGHRS, CDR2 YFSETQ. This CDR3 contains 16 residues. The CDR3 nucleotides are TGCGCCAGCAGCATGACTAGCGGGGGGACCCAAGAGACCCAGTACTTC. Its protein is CASSMTSGGTQETQYF.

This clone has at least ten counts. The chain uses TRBV5-1 and TRBJ2-1; the match to TRBD2 covers 12 bases. CDR1 and CDR2 (germline): SGHRS, YFSETQ. V dropped 5 bases and J dropped 2; count of bases not matched to a gene: 8. The CDR3 spans 17 residues. The CDR3 sequence is CASSLTSGGLAYNEQFF. CDR3 DNA: TGCGCCAGCAGTTTGACTAGCGGGGGACTCGCCTACAATGAGCAGTTCTTC.

This chain uses TRBV5-1 with TRBJ2-2, with a possible D match to TRBD1 (5 bases). V lost 1 base to trimming and J lost 6 bases, with 13 bases between them. The CDR3 is 15 amino acids. Germline CDR1 and CDR2: SGHRS and YFSETQ. The CDR3 bases are TGCGCCAGCAGCTTGCTGGACACCCGGTCCGGGGAGCTGTTTTTT. Its protein is CASSLLDTRSGELFF.

This clone was detected a few times. The CDR3 loop is CASSLWRTETQYF. The CDR3 bases are TGTGCCAGCAGCTTGTGGAGAACAGAGACCCAGTACTTC. This chain links TRBV11-2 with TRBJ2-5; D gene unclear. Deletions cut 3 bases from V and 4 bases from J, with 9 bases between. From germline, CDR1 is SGHAT and CDR2 FQNNGV. The CDR3 spans 13 residues. The whole variable domain, remainder taken from reference TRBV11-2 and TRBJ2-5, is EAGVAQSPRYKIIEKRQSVAFWCNPISGHATLYWYQQILGQGPKLLIQFQNNGVVDDSQLPKDRFSAERLKGVDSTLKIQPAKLEDSAVYLCASSLWRTETQYFGPGTRLLVL.

This sequence joins TRBV30 and TRBJ2-3, with TRBD2 matching over 9 bases. The length of the CDR3 is 14 residues. The trim removed 5 bases at V and 0 bases at J, leaving 3 bases unmatched. Looked up from germline, CDR1 is GTSNPN and CDR2 is SVGIG (reference sequence). The CDR3 sequence is CAWASGASTDTQYF. CDR3 nucleotide sequence: TGTGCCTGGGCTAGCGGGGCTAGCACAGATACGCAGTATTTT.

The chain employs TRBV5-1 and TRBJ2-4; no clear D gene. The CDR3 spans 14 residues. Germline CDR1 and CDR2: SGHRS and YFSETQ. Deletions cut 0 bases from V and 0 bases from J, with 4 bases between. DNA of the CDR3: TGCGCCAGCAGCTTGGGGCCAGCCAAAAACATTCAGTACTTC. It is translated as CASSLGPAKNIQYF.

V usage is TRBV10-3 and J usage is TRBJ1-1, with a tentative D call TRBD1 (5 bases). Trimming cost V 6 bases and J 0 bases, with 8 bases left between them. Germline V gene data show CDR1 as ENHRY and CDR2 as SYGVKD. The CDR3 loop spans 13 amino acids. DNA for the CDR3: TGTGCCATCAGGGGGCGCATGAACACTGAAGCTTTCTTT. Protein product: CAIRGRMNTEAFF.

This chain uses TRBV7-3 with TRBJ2-1, with 7 bases matching TRBD2. V was pared by 4 bases and J by 2 bases, with 5 bases of the junction left unmatched. Germline V gene data show CDR1 as SGHTA and CDR2 as FQGTGA. The CDR3 is 15 residues long. The CDR3, as DNA: TGTGCCAGCAGCTCCCAAGCGGGGACCTACAATGAGCAGTTCTTC. Translated, it gives CASSSQAGTYNEQFF.

V is TRBV18 and J is TRBJ1-1; TRBD1 matches at 9 bases. The CDR3 contains 17 residues. The J segment lost 8 bases and the V segment lost 2 bases, leaving 15 bases of the junction unmatched. CDR1 is KGHSH and CDR2 is LQKENI in the germline V gene. The CDR3 bases are TGTGCCAGCTCACCAGGGCCGGGACAGGGCCGACGGGTGGAAGCTTTCTTT. As protein: CASSPGPGQGRRVEAFF. Looking up the rest from reference TRBV18 and TRBJ1-1 gives the full variable domain: NAGVMQNPRHLVRRRGQEARLRCSPMKGHSHVYWYRQLPEEGLKFMVYLQKENIIDESGMPKERFSAEFPKEGPSILRIQQVVRGDSAAYFCASSPGPGQGRRVEAFFGQGTRLTVV.

This chain connects TRBV5-4 to TRBJ2-2, with D possibly matching TRBD2 (7 bases). V was trimmed by 1 base and J by 4 bases, leaving 11 bases between them. The CDR3 is made up of 15 amino acids. Germline V gives CDR1 SGHNT, CDR2 YYREEE (reference sequence). The CDR3 loop is CASSLIGGLTGELFF. The CDR3 DNA sequence: TGTGCCAGCAGCTTGATCGGGGGGCTCACCGGGGAGCTGTTTTTT.

A word on this clone: The junction departs from the called germline gene at one end, perhaps through a read error. The chain employs TRBV5-1 and TRBJ1-1; no firm D call. Per germline, CDR1 SGHRS and CDR2 YFSETQ. CDR3 size: 14 residues. The CDR3 DNA sequence: TGCGCCAGCAGTGGCGGAGGTCCGAACGCTGAAGCTTTCTTT. Translating it yields CASSGGGPNAEAFF. Full variable domain (rest looked up from reference TRBV5-1 and TRBJ1-1): KAGVTQTPRYLIKTRGQQVTLSCSPISGHRSVSWYQQTPGQGLQFLFEYFSETQRNKGNFPGRFSGRQFSNSRSEMNVSTLELGDSALYLCASSGGGPNAEAFFGQGTRLTVV.

This clone was observed once. The chain uses TRBV5-1 and TRBJ1-1; TRBD1 aligns across 9 bases. Per germline, CDR1 SGHRS and CDR2 YFSETQ. The CDR3 contains 17 residues. Unmatched junction bases numbered 9, after V lost 2 bases and J lost 1 base. For the CDR3, the DNA is TGCGCCAGCAGCTTACACAGGGGGCGCCTTGGGAACACTGAAGCTTTCTTT. Protein product: CASSLHRGRLGNTEAFF.

This clone was seen once. The gene calls are TRBV4-1 and TRBJ2-5, with D perhaps matching TRBD2 (7 bases). This CDR3 contains 17 residues. CDR1 and CDR2 from the germline V gene are MGHRA and YSYEKL. Between the trimmed V and J ends, which lost 4 bases and 1 base, there was a span of 19 bases. The CDR3 loop reads CASSPGEGGLFQETQYF. The CDR3, as DNA: TGCGCCAGCAGCCCGGGGGAGGGGGGCCTCTTCCAAGAGACCCAGTACTTC.

This chain joins TRBV24-1 and TRBJ2-1; TRBD1 agrees at 10 bases. J was trimmed by 9 bases and V by 7 bases; bases with no gene match: 5. From germline, CDR1 is KGHDR and CDR2 SFDVKD. The CDR3 spans 13 residues. The CDR3 region is CATSRTGGIEQFF. The CDR3, as DNA: TGTGCCACCAGCCGGACAGGGGGGATTGAGCAGTTCTTC.

With regard to this clone: The sample contains more than one DNA sequence encoding this CDR3. The rearrangement links TRBV19 to TRBJ1-1, with D perhaps matching TRBD1 (6 bases). CDR1 LNHDA and CDR2 SQIVND come from the germline V gene (reference sequence). Trimming removed 4 bases at V and 1 base at J, with 10 bases between. The CDR3 loop spans 14 amino acids. The DNA of the CDR3 is TGTGCCAGTAGTAATAGGGGACAGAACACTGAAGCTTTCTTT. The encoded protein is CASSNRGQNTEAFF.